This passage covers 2 T cell receptor beta chains from one sample sequenced in a study of CD8+CD57+ T cells in acquired aplastic anemia. Only patients with CD8+CD57+ cell expansion on flow cytometry were chosen for sequencing. Genomic DNA served as template for TCR beta VDJ and CDR3 profiling. TCRdb passed the reads through MiXCR, listing each CDR3 protein once. This table holds hundreds of thousands of distinct CDR3 sequences, approximately 32% found once. The sample taken for sequencing was sorted CD4+, CD8+, or CD8+CD57+ T cells (not recorded which) from PBMCs. These TCRs come from a human donor with aplastic anemia.

The chain employs TRBV13 and TRBJ2-7; 8 bases are a match to TRBD2. Germline CDR1 is PRHDT and CDR2 is FYEKMQ (reference sequence). V was pared by 4 bases and J by 6 bases, with 8 bases of the junction left unmatched. The CDR3 is 14 amino acids. The CDR3 region has the DNA TGTGCCAGCAGCTCTTGGACTAGCTTGGGCGAGCAGTACTTC. Amino acid sequence: CASSSWTSLGEQYF. Variable domain in full (rest from reference TRBV13 and TRBJ2-7): AAGVIQSPRHLIKEKRETATLKCYPIPRHDTVYWYQQGPGQDPQFLISFYEKMQSDKGSIPDRFSAQQFSDYHSELNMSSLELGDSALYFCASSSWTSLGEQYFGPGTRLTVT.

This clonotype was picked up a small number of times. The rearrangement links TRBV28 to TRBJ1-5; D remains ambiguous. This CDR3 spans 16 amino acids. In germline, CDR1 is MDHEN, CDR2 SYDVKM. V lost 4 bases, J lost 2 bases, and 15 bases lay in between. CDR3 bases: TGTGCCAGCAGTTCGAGGTGGGGAGGAGGCAATCAGCCCCAGCATTTT. Protein: CASSSRWGGGNQPQHF.